The clone carrying this TCR beta chain was seen ten or more times. According to the study, TCR beta libraries were built with iRepertoire HTBI primers and CDR3-region Arm-PCR. TCRdb used MiXCR to reprocess the multiplex PCR reads, holding one entry per CDR3 protein. The profile shows hundreds of thousands of distinct CDR3 sequences, roughly 16% of them singletons. The sample is drawn from a study of regulatory T cells in long-lasting Graves disease. Time point defined: newly diagnosed GD, antithyroid drugs for less than 3 months. RNA from PBMCs was the source of the TCR library. CDR1 MDHEN and CDR2 SYDVKM come from the germline V gene. CDR3 length: 15 residues. After removal of 3 bases from V and 4 bases from J, the junction contained 9 bases not matched to a gene. These data also featured in a second study, about T cells in Graves' hyperthyroidism and ophthalmopathy.

The receptor comes from a woman aged 30 to 39 with Graves disease. J is TRBJ2-7 and V is TRBV28; 7 nucleotides line up with TRBD2. Sequenced here: peripheral blood mononuclear cells (PBMCs), sampled at new diagnosis, from a patient treated with antithyroid drugs. The CDR3 DNA sequence: TGTGCCAGCAGTTTTCCGCGGGAGTTAGGTTACGAGCAGTACTTC. Amino acid sequence: CASSFPRELGYEQYF.